This TCR beta chain was identified during a study of spatial heterogeneity in lung cancer. At the level of the study: There were, on average, more than 9.5 raw-read appearances for each unique TCR and UMI combination.

Germline loops: CDR1 KGHSH, CDR2 LQKENI. Germline trimming cut 2 bases from V and 4 bases from J; bases unmatched to any gene: 1. This CDR3 comprises 13 residues. The time point: sample taken at primary tumor resection. TCRdb re-analysed the 5' RACE reads in MiXCR, keeping a single row per CDR3 protein. Among 85,000 to 100,000 distinct CDR3 sequences, about 12% were seen once, and the ten largest hold over 40%. Specimen: PBMCs, collected at surgery. The TCR was taken from a male donor with early-stage non-small cell lung cancer. This chain joins TRBV18 and TRBJ1-1, with TRBD1 matching over 7 bases. CDR3 region: CASSPDRVTEAFF. The CDR3 nucleotides are TGTGCCAGCTCACCAGACAGGGTCACTGAAGCTTTCTTT.